The text below deals with one TCR beta chain. Treatment-naive patients with stable or active relapsing-remitting disease were the multiple sclerosis controls. Germline lookup yields CDR1 MNHEY and CDR2 SVGAGI. This CDR3 comprises 16 residues. V was pared by 4 bases and J by 0 bases, with 15 bases between. An input of about 0.5 to 1 ug of RNA was subjected to reverse transcription using random hexamers. immunoSEQ multiplex PCR amplified TCR beta CDR3 across 54 Vbeta, 13 Jbeta. TCRdb fed the immunoSEQ multiplex PCR reads into MiXCR, producing one record per CDR3 protein. The sample records almost 450,000 distinct CDR3 sequences, approximately 89% being singletons. This sample is drawn from a study of CD8 T cells in Susac syndrome.

The chain links TRBV6-5 to TRBJ1-1; D possibly corresponds to TRBD1 (5 bases). Input material: CD8+ T cells from PBMCs. The sequence came from a human donor with multiple sclerosis. The DNA of the CDR3 is TGTGCCAGCAGTTGGGACCACTCTAGCCTGAACACTGAAGCTTTCTTT. Its protein product is CASSWDHSSLNTEAFF.